Each of the 31 T cell receptor beta chains below was sequenced from the same sample in a study of regulatory T cells in long-lasting Graves disease. Time point reported: newly diagnosed GD, antithyroid drugs for less than 3 months. After RNA was extracted from PBMCs, the TCR library was made from it. TCR beta libraries were built with iRepertoire HTBI primers and Arm-PCR of CDR3 regions. Each CDR3 protein is one row after TCRdb ran MiXCR on the multiplex PCR reads. The repertoire includes 600,000 to 650,000 distinct CDR3 sequences, around 15% of them detected once, and more than 15% sits in the top ten. Separately, the same data were catalogued under a study of T cells in Graves' hyperthyroidism and ophthalmopathy.

Sequences were derived from peripheral blood mononuclear cells (PBMCs), sampled at new diagnosis, from a patient treated with antithyroid drugs. These receptors came from a woman aged 25-40 years with Graves disease.

This clonotype appeared many times. The chain is built from TRBV7-9 and TRBJ1-1; the match to TRBD1 covers 7 bases. CDR3 length equals 13 residues. Looked up from germline, CDR1 is SEHNR and CDR2 is FQNEAQ (reference sequence). V shed 5 bases and J 11 bases; nucleotides not matched to a gene: 11. The DNA for the CDR3 is TGTGCCAGCAGCCCGGGGACAGCTCTATTGGCTTTCTTT. Translated, it gives CASSPGTALLAFF.

This clonotype was detected many times. The genes are TRBV28 and TRBJ2-7; D may match TRBD1 or TRBD2 (5 bases each). The CDR3 sequence is 12 residues long. Per the germline V gene, CDR1 is MDHEN and CDR2 is SYDVKM. Trimming stripped 6 bases from V and 7 bases from J, with 13 bases between. The CDR3 DNA follows: TGTGCCAGCAGCTTGTCGGGACGGGAGCAGTACTTC. This encodes CASSLSGREQYF.

The sample holds many counts of this clonotype. V and J are TRBV28 and TRBJ1-2; 7 bases are shared with TRBD1. Germline CDR1 is MDHEN and CDR2 is SYDVKM. CDR3 size: 15 residues. The ends lost 5 bases at V and 4 bases at J; junction bases unmatched: 10. CDR3 loop: CASSRRQGGGYGYTF. CDR3 sequence (DNA): TGTGCCAGCAGTAGAAGACAGGGAGGTGGCTATGGCTACACCTTC.

The sample holds many counts of this clonotype. The V and J genes are TRBV27 and TRBJ2-7; D gene unclear. The CDR3 has 13 residues. The V and J ends lost 6 bases and 3 bases respectively, with 12 bases between them. The germline gives CDR1 MNHEY, CDR2 SMNVEV (reference sequence). This chain's CDR3 is CASSPALNYEQYF. CDR3 DNA sequence: TGTGCCAGCAGCCCAGCCCTCAACTACGAGCAGTACTTC.

This clonotype was seen at least ten times. The gene calls are TRBV24-1 and TRBJ2-1; D tentatively fits TRBD1 or TRBD2 (6 bases each). CDR1 KGHDR and CDR2 SFDVKD come from the germline V gene. Trimming pared 0 bases from V and 8 bases from J, leaving 22 bases between. CDR3 length equals 18 residues. The CDR3 DNA sequence: TGTGCCACCAGTGATTTGTGGGGCCCTAGGGGGGAGCGCTATGAGCAGTTCTTC. It translates to CATSDLWGPRGERYEQFF.

This rearrangement joins TRBV25-1 to TRBJ1-2, with no clear D. This CDR3 is 11 amino acids long. The germline V gene encodes CDR1 MGHDK and CDR2 SYGVNS. The V end lost 5 bases, the J end lost 5 bases, and 6 bases lay between the germline ends. Here the CDR3 DNA reads TGTGCCAGCAGTAACGGATATGGCTACACCTTC. Amino acids: CASSNGYGYTF.

This clonotype showed up many times. V is TRBV12-3 or TRBV12-4 and J is TRBJ1-1, with 8 bases lining up with TRBD1. The CDR3 covers 13 residues. The V segment lost 5 bases and the J segment 8 bases; nucleotides outside the gene matches: 7. As DNA, the CDR3 is TGTGCCAGCAGTCCTCGGACAGGGAACGAAGCTTTCTTT. Its translation is CASSPRTGNEAFF.

The chain joins TRBV4-2 to TRBJ2-3, with 10 bases identical to TRBD2. The CDR3 is 17 amino acids. Germline CDR1 reads LGHNA; CDR2 reads YNFKEQ. V dropped 0 bases and J dropped 4; count of bases not matched to a gene: 7. This CDR3 reads CASSQDVASGSSDTQYF. The CDR3 DNA reads TGTGCCAGCAGCCAAGATGTTGCTAGCGGGAGTTCAGATACGCAGTATTTT.

This clonotype was seen at least ten times. This chain joins TRBV28 and TRBJ1-2, with D possibly TRBD1 on 5 matching bases. Germline values: CDR1 MDHEN, CDR2 SYDVKM. Between the trimmed V and J ends, which lost 5 bases and 4 bases, there was a span of 11 bases. There are 13 residues in the CDR3. The CDR3 DNA sequence: TGTGCCAGCAGTCCCCCAGGGAGCTATGGCTACACCTTC. Its translation is CASSPPGSYGYTF.

This clonotype showed up many times. The chain links TRBV12-3 or TRBV12-4 to TRBJ1-2; D is possibly TRBD1 (5 bases). Trimming removed 3 bases at V and 5 bases at J, with 10 bases between. The length of the CDR3 is 13 residues. The CDR3 nucleotides read TGTGCCAGCAGTTTGGGGCAGATTTATGGCTACACCTTC. Translating it yields CASSLGQIYGYTF.

The rearrangement uses TRBV5-1 and TRBJ1-1, with TRBD1 matching 7 bases. The CDR3 extends over 14 amino acids. J lost 8 bases, V lost 0 bases, and 7 bases had no gene match. The germline V gene has CDR1 SGHRS and CDR2 YFSETQ. The CDR3 loop is CASSLGPDREEAFF. CDR3 nucleotides: TGCGCCAGCAGCTTGGGACCTGACAGGGAAGAAGCTTTCTTT.

This clonotype was detected a few times. DNA for the CDR3: TGTGCCAGCAGCCAAGGACAGCCCAATGAAAAACTGTTTTTT. This translates into CASSQGQPNEKLFF. The chain recombines TRBV4-2 with TRBJ1-4; a weak D match, TRBD1 (5 bases). V lost 1 base and J 5 bases, leaving 8 bases between the germline ends. The CDR3 is 14 residues long. From germline, CDR1 is LGHNA and CDR2 YNFKEQ.

This clonotype was counted at least ten times. V is TRBV12-3 or TRBV12-4 and J is TRBJ1-5; 8 bases fit TRBD1. This CDR3 is built from 16 residues. V trimming: 5 bases; J trimming: 1 base; junction bases outside the gene matches: 7. CDR3 loop: CASSPEGQVSNQPQHF. CDR3 coding DNA: TGTGCCAGCAGTCCTGAGGGACAGGTGAGCAATCAGCCCCAGCATTTT.

The chain couples TRBV5-1 to TRBJ1-1; tentatively, D is TRBD1 (5 bases). Germline CDR1 is SGHRS and CDR2 is YFSETQ. The CDR3 consists of 13 residues. The V end lost 7 bases, the J end lost 5 bases, and 15 bases lay between the germline ends. CDR3 sequence reads: CASQSRGGTEAFF. CDR3 coding DNA: TGCGCCAGCCAATCTCGCGGGGGGACTGAAGCTTTCTTT.

The chain links TRBV19 to TRBJ1-1, with 9 bases matching TRBD1. V dropped 10 bases and J dropped 0; count of bases not matched to a gene: 9. CDR1 is LNHDA and CDR2 is SQIVND in the germline V gene (reference sequence). This CDR3 is 15 amino acids long. CDR3 sequence reads: CATTGGKSLNTEAFF. CDR3 bases: TGTGCCACTACAGGGGGCAAGAGTTTGAACACTGAAGCTTTCTTT. The full variable domain, its missing parts supplied by reference TRBV19 and TRBJ1-1, is DGGITQSPKYLFRKEGQNVTLSCEQNLNHDAMYWYRQDPGQGLRLIYYSQIVNDFQKGDIAEGYSVSREKKESFPLTVTSAQKNPTAFYLCATTGGKSLNTEAFFGQGTRLTVV.

This clonotype showed up many times. The genes are TRBV3-1 and TRBJ1-1, with a possible D match to TRBD1 (5 bases). Between the trimmed V and J ends, which lost 1 base and 0 bases, there was a span of 6 bases. The germline gives CDR1 LGHDT, CDR2 YNNKEL (reference sequence). The CDR3 length is 14 residues. The CDR3 DNA follows: TGTGCCAGCAGCCAAGCAGGGCTGAACACTGAAGCTTTCTTT. Residues: CASSQAGLNTEAFF.

As regards this clonotype: This may stem from a read error, because a much larger clone lies one nucleotide away. Likely a read error: the CDR3 ends without its conserved phenylalanine or tryptophan. This sequence joins TRBV11-2 and TRBJ2-1, with a possible D match to TRBD2 (5 bases). V lost 0 bases and J 10 bases, leaving 16 bases between the germline ends. Germline values: CDR1 SGHAT, CDR2 FQNNGV. CDR3 size: 15 residues. This CDR3 reads CASSLEWIGRGEQFS. The CDR3 nucleotides are TGTGCCAGCAGCTTAGAATGGATAGGAAGAGGGGAGCAGTTCTCC.

This clonotype has just one count. This may be a read error: a much more frequent sequence differs by one nucleotide. The chain employs TRBV7-9 and TRBJ1-2; perhaps TRBD1 as D (6 bases). This CDR3 is 15 amino acids long. The V gene's germline CDR1 is SEHNR and CDR2 FQNEAQ (reference sequence). The CDR3 loop is CASSSSGQSNYDYTF. CDR3 nucleotides: TGTGCCAGCAGCTCGTCGGGACAATCTAACTATGACTACACCTTC.

There are a few counts of this clonotype. V is TRBV19 and J is TRBJ2-7; 8 positions match TRBD2. Losses at the gene ends were 5 bases for V and 4 bases for J; bases not matched to a gene: 10. Germline V gene data show CDR1 as LNHDA and CDR2 as SQIVND (reference sequence). The CDR3 covers 15 residues. CDR3 protein: CASSAAGGSRYEQYF. CDR3 sequence (DNA): TGTGCCAGTAGTGCCGCGGGGGGTTCTCGTTACGAGCAGTACTTC.

This clonotype was observed at least ten times. CDR3 in DNA: TGTGCCAGCAGTCGCCGGGACAGGGCACAAAAACTGTTTTTT. Protein sequence: CASSRRDRAQKLFF. The rearrangement links TRBV12-3 or TRBV12-4 to TRBJ1-4, with 9 bases fitting TRBD1. V lost 5 bases to trimming and J lost 9 bases; unmatched junction nucleotides: 7. The CDR3 is 14 amino acids.

CDR3 nucleotides: TGTGCCAGCAGCCAAGATTTAGTCGGGGAGCTGTTTTTT. Its protein is CASSQDLVGELFF. J is TRBJ2-2 and V is TRBV3-1; D unclear. Germline-derived CDR1 and CDR2 are LGHDT and YNNKEL (reference sequence). This CDR3 is 13 amino acids long. Trimming shortened V by 0 bases and J by 7 bases, and 6 bases separated the two germline ends.

This clonotype was found a few times. The chain employs TRBV9 and TRBJ2-2; 7 bases line up with TRBD1. Germline V gene sequence: CDR1 SGDLS, CDR2 YYNGEE. J gave up 7 bases and V 4 bases, and 7 bases lay outside the gene matches. The CDR3 runs to 14 residues. The CDR3 loop is CASSPKGAGGELFF. The CDR3 DNA follows: TGTGCCAGCAGCCCCAAGGGGGCGGGCGGGGAGCTGTTTTTT.

This clonotype was counted only a few times. The V call is TRBV9, the J call TRBJ1-4; 7 positions agree with TRBD1. Per the germline V gene, CDR1 is SGDLS and CDR2 is YYNGEE. With V trimmed by 4 bases and J by 5 bases, 8 bases remained unmatched. The CDR3 consists of 15 residues. The CDR3 loop reads CASSSRQGLNEKLFF. The CDR3 bases are TGTGCCAGCAGCTCGCGACAGGGCCTAAATGAAAAACTGTTTTTT.

This clonotype was seen a few times. The genes are TRBV19 and TRBJ1-2; 7 nucleotides match TRBD1. CDR3 size: 15 residues. Germline loops: CDR1 LNHDA, CDR2 SQIVND (reference sequence). Trimming removed 3 bases from V and 2 bases from J; junction bases left unmatched: 6. CDR3 sequence: CASSMEGAQNYGYTF. The CDR3 DNA reads as TGTGCCAGTAGTATGGAGGGGGCGCAGAACTATGGCTACACCTTC.

The J gene is TRBJ1-2, the V gene TRBV19; maybe TRBD1 (5 bases). Trimming took off 7 bases at V and 8 bases at J, with 11 bases between the two ends. CDR1 and CDR2 (germline): LNHDA, SQIVND (reference sequence). CDR3 size: 11 residues. CDR3 sequence (DNA): TGTGCCAGTAAGAGGGGAGAGGGCTACACCTTC. Residues: CASKRGEGYTF.

A remark on this clonotype: Mismatch with germline at one junction end may stem from a read error. This chain joins TRBV6-5 and TRBJ1-6; the D gene is possibly TRBD1 (6 bases). Germline V CDR1 and CDR2: MNHEY, SVGAGI. This CDR3 region has 16 residues. The CDR3 DNA reads TGTGCCAGCAGTTACTCCGGGGGGCGGAAGAATTCACCCCCCCACTTT. Translating gives CASSYSGGRKNSPPHF.

This clonotype has ten or more counts. V and J are TRBV7-2 and TRBJ1-1, with TRBD1 identical over 7 bases. Per germline, CDR1 SGHTA and CDR2 FQGNSA. CDR3 length equals 15 residues. The J segment lost 6 bases and the V segment lost 5 bases, leaving 12 bases of the junction unmatched. The CDR3, as DNA: TGTGCCAGCAGCCGGGGAGGGGGCGGGTTCGCTGAAGCTTTCTTT. It yields the protein CASSRGGGGFAEAFF.

This clonotype was counted a few times. The chain joins TRBV28 to TRBJ2-2; 8 positions match TRBD1. Germline loops: CDR1 MDHEN, CDR2 SYDVKM. J was trimmed by 0 bases and V by 6 bases; bases with no gene match: 3. The CDR3 spans 15 residues. CDR3 DNA: TGTGCCAGCAGACAACAGGGGGCGAACACCGGGGAGCTGTTTTTT. Translated: CASRQQGANTGELFF.

At least ten counts were recorded for this clonotype. The chain recombines TRBV5-1 with TRBJ2-1, with D possibly matching TRBD1 (6 bases). The CDR3 extends over 12 amino acids. Germline V lookup: CDR1 SGHRS, CDR2 YFSETQ. Between the trimmed V and J ends, which lost 4 bases and 7 bases, there was a span of 9 bases. CDR3 coding DNA: TGCGCCAGCAGCGCCGACAGGAATGAGCAGTTCTTC. It specifies CASSADRNEQFF. The complete variable domain, with remaining parts taken from reference TRBV5-1 and TRBJ2-1, reads KAGVTQTPRYLIKTRGQQVTLSCSPISGHRSVSWYQQTPGQGLQFLFEYFSETQRNKGNFPGRFSGRQFSNSRSEMNVSTLELGDSALYLCASSADRNEQFFGPGTRLTVL.

To note about this clonotype: Mismatch with germline at one junction end may stem from a read error. Here the CDR3 DNA reads TGTGCCAGCATTCCCGCCCCAGGGACAGGGCACTCCTACGAGCAGTGCTTC. It encodes CASIPAPGTGHSYEQCF. The chain employs TRBV6-2 or TRBV6-3 and TRBJ2-7; TRBD1 matches at 9 bases. Germline V gene sequence: CDR1 MNHEY, CDR2 SVGEGT. This CDR3 is built from 17 residues.

This clonotype was detected many times. The V and J genes are TRBV10-3 and TRBJ1-1; D unclear. The CDR3 extends over 15 amino acids. Looked up from germline, CDR1 is ENHRY and CDR2 is SYGVKD. Trimming stripped 0 bases from V and 1 base from J, with 9 bases between. The CDR3, as DNA: TGTGCCATCAGTGAGTCTCCAGGAACGAACACTGAAGCTTTCTTT. As protein: CAISESPGTNTEAFF.